A selection of T cell receptor beta chains follows, all from one sample in a study of glioma-infiltrating T cells after dendritic cell vaccination. Here immunoSEQ multiplex PCR was the method, and the copy in TCRdb shows in-frame clones only, minus some. Of just under 100,000 clones listed, around 80% were seen once; the top ten hold about 5.5%. The sample consisted of blood, taken after dendritic cell vaccination. The receptors come from a human donor with glioblastoma. The conserved cysteine and the conserved F or W are not part of the CDR3 here.

j_call: TRBJ1-2; v_call: TRBV28; cdr3_aa: ASSLSQGLGYT
j_call: TRBJ2-2; v_call: TRBV19; cdr3_aa: ASRLAGDTGELF
j_call: TRBJ2-7; v_call: TRBV10-3; cdr3_aa: AISPGTGNSYEQY
j_call: TRBJ2-7; v_call: TRBV25-1; cdr3_aa: ASSDYRGVTYEQY
j_call: TRBJ2-3; v_call: TRBV30; cdr3_aa: AWTPGQDLRDTQY
j_call: TRBJ2-5; v_call: TRBV5-6; cdr3_aa: ASSGAPGAREETQY
j_call: TRBJ1-1; v_call: TRBV30; cdr3_aa: AWEYRVDTEAF
j_call: TRBJ2-4; v_call: TRBV5-4; cdr3_aa: ASSLGQTKNIQY
j_call: TRBJ1-2; v_call: TRBV10-3; cdr3_aa: AIRGQGYGYT
j_call: TRBJ2-3; v_call: TRBV25-1; cdr3_aa: ASSAATTSTDTQY
j_call: TRBJ2-1; v_call: TRBV6-5; cdr3_aa: ASSDLRNEQF
j_call: TRBJ2-7; v_call: TRBV6-5; cdr3_aa: ASSWGLAGVYEQY
j_call: TRBJ2-1; v_call: TRBV5-4; cdr3_aa: ASSPFRGGRFDNEQF
j_call: TRBJ2-7; v_call: TRBV4-1; cdr3_aa: ASSPDGQGSYEQY
j_call: TRBJ1-5; v_call: TRBV15; cdr3_aa: ATSRGTDSNQPQH
j_call: TRBJ2-7; v_call: TRBV5-1; cdr3_aa: ASSSTGTYEQY
j_call: TRBJ1-3; v_call: TRBV2; cdr3_aa: ASSEGTRRGTIY
j_call: TRBJ2-7; v_call: TRBV27; cdr3_aa: ASSPLSYEQY
j_call: TRBJ2-1; v_call: TRBV6-1; cdr3_aa: ASSKGRADNEQF
j_call: TRBJ2-7; v_call: TRBV15; cdr3_aa: ATSGRTGAHEQY
j_call: TRBJ2-5; v_call: TRBV25-1; cdr3_aa: ASSKLSGTGRQETQY
j_call: TRBJ1-2; v_call: TRBV5-1; cdr3_aa: ASSLSGQLNYGYT
j_call: TRBJ1-2; v_call: TRBV5-6; cdr3_aa: ASSGRGQGRNYGYT
j_call: TRBJ2-3; v_call: TRBV10-2; cdr3_aa: ASRLATNTDTQY
j_call: TRBJ2-7; v_call: TRBV5-1; cdr3_aa: ASSTVPGVYYEQY
j_call: TRBJ1-2; v_call: TRBV6-5; cdr3_aa: ASKRGSSNYGYT
j_call: TRBJ2-2; v_call: TRBV6-1; cdr3_aa: ASSAAVVANTGELF
j_call: TRBJ2-1; v_call: TRBV2; cdr3_aa: ASSPTSGGNNEQF
j_call: .; v_call: TRBV30; cdr3_aa: AWSHQAGAYEQY
j_call: TRBJ1-2; v_call: TRBV7-8; cdr3_aa: ASSLVTAYGYT
j_call: TRBJ1-1; v_call: TRBV5-4; cdr3_aa: ASSPRTGVRTEAF
j_call: TRBJ1-1; v_call: TRBV7-9; cdr3_aa: ASSRPVRGNTEAF
j_call: TRBJ2-3; v_call: TRBV6-5; cdr3_aa: ASSVAGQADTQY
j_call: TRBJ1-2; v_call: TRBV27; cdr3_aa: ASGGQGAGNYGYT
j_call: TRBJ2-1; v_call: TRBV27; cdr3_aa: ASSLSGTSGYNEQF
j_call: TRBJ1-3; v_call: TRBV30; cdr3_aa: AWIRAGGNTIY
j_call: TRBJ2-7; v_call: TRBV7-2; cdr3_aa: ASSLGLAGKDEQY
j_call: TRBJ1-1; v_call: TRBV7-8; cdr3_aa: ASSLRAGAMNTEAF
j_call: TRBJ1-5; v_call: TRBV7-3; cdr3_aa: ASSHRQERWKKPQH
j_call: TRBJ1-3; v_call: TRBV9; cdr3_aa: ASSPGSSALTGNTIY
j_call: TRBJ2-1; v_call: TRBV19; cdr3_aa: ASSPRASGVLNEQF
j_call: TRBJ2-1; v_call: TRBV18; cdr3_aa: ASSLASGNNEQF